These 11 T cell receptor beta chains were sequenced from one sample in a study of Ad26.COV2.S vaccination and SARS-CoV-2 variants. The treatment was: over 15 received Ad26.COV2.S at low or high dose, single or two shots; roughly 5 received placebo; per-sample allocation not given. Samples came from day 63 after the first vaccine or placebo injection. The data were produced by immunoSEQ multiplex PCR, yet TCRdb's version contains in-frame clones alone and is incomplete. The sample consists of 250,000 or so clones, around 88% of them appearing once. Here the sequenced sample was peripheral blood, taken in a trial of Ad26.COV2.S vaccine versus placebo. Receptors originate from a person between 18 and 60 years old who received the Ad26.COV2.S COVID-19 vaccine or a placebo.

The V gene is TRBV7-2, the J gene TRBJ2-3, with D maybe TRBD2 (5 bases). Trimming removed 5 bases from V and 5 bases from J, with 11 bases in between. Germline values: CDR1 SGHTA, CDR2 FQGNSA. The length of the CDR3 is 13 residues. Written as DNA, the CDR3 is TGTGCCAGCAGCCCCCGGGAACTAGATACGCAGTATTTT. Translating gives CASSPRELDTQYF.

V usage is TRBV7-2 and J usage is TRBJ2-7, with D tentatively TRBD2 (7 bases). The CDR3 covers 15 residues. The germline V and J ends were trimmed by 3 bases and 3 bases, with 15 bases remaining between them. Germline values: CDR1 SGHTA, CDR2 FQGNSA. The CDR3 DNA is TGTGCCAGCAGCTTTAGTCTAGGGGGGGTCTACGAGCAGTACTTC. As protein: CASSFSLGGVYEQYF.

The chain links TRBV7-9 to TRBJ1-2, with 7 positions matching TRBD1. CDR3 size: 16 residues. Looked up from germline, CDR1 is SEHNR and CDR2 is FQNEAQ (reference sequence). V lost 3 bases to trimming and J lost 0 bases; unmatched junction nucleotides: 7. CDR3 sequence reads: CASSFPGQNANYGYTF. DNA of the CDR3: TGTGCCAGCAGCTTTCCGGGACAGAACGCTAACTATGGCTACACCTTC.

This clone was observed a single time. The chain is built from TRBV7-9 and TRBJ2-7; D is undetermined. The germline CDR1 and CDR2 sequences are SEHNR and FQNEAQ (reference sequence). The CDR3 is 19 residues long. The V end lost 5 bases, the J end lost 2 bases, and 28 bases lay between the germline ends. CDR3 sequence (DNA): TGTGCCAGCAGCCCCCCGACGGCATACAGCAGCCACACCACCTACGAGCAGTACTTC. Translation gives CASSPPTAYSSHTTYEQYF.

The chain's CDR3 is CASSLARGGREKLFF. The CDR3 coding sequence is TGTGCCAGCAGCTTGGCTAGGGGAGGGAGAGAAAAACTGTTTTTT. This sequence joins TRBV5-5 and TRBJ1-4, with D possibly being TRBD1 (5 bases). Germline CDR1 is SGHKS and CDR2 is YYEKEE (reference sequence). Trimming removed 0 bases from V and 8 bases from J, with 14 bases in between. The CDR3 sequence is 15 residues long.

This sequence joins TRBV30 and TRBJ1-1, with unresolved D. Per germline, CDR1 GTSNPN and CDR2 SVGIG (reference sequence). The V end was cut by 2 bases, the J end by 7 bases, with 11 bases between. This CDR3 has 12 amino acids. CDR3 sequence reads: CAWSPTRVEAFF. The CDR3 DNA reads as TGTGCCTGGAGTCCGACACGGGTTGAAGCTTTCTTT.

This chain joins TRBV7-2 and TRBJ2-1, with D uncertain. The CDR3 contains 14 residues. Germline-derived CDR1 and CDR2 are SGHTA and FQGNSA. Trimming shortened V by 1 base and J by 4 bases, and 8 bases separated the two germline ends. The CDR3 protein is CASSLVTPYNEQFF. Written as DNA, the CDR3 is TGTGCCAGCAGCTTAGTTACGCCTTACAATGAGCAGTTCTTC.

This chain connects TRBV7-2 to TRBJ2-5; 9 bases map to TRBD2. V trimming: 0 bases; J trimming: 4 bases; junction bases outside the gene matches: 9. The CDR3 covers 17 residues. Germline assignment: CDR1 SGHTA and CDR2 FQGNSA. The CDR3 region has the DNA TGTGCCAGCAGCTTAGCGGCGGGGGGGCCGGGGCGAGAGACCCAGTACTTC. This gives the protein CASSLAAGGPGRETQYF.

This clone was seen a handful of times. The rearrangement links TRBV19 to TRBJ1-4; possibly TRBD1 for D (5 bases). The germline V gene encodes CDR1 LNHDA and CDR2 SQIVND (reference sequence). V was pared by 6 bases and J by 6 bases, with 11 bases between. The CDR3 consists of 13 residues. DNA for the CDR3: TGTGCCAGTAGCGTGAGAGGGGATGAAAAACTGTTTTTT. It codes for CASSVRGDEKLFF.

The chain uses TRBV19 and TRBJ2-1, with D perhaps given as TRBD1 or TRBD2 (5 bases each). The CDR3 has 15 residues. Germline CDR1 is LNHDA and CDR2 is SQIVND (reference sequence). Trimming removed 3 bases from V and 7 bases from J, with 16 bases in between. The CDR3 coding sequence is TGTGCCAGTAGTATGGGGGATTCGGGTCGAAATGAGCAGTTCTTC. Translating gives CASSMGDSGRNEQFF.

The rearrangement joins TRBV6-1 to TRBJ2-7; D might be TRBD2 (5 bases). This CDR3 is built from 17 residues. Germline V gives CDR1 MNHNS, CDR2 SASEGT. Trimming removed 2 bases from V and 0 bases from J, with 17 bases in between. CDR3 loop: CASSEKKASLLSYEQYV. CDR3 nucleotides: TGTGCCAGCAGTGAAAAAAAGGCTAGCCTTCTCTCCTACGAGCAGTACGTC.